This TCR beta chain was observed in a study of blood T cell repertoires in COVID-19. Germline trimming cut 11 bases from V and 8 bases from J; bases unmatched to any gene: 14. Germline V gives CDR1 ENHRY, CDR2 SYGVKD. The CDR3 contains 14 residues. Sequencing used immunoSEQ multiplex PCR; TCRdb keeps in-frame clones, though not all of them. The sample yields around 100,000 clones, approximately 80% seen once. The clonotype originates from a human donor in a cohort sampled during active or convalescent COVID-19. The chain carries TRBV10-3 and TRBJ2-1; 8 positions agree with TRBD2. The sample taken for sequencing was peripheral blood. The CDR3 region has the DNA TGTGCCGCCGCCTCGGGACTAGGCGGCGATGAGCAGTTCTTC. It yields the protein CAAASGLGGDEQFF.